The 32 T cell receptor beta chains in this list originate from one sample, sequenced in a study of persistence of HIV-infected CD4 T cells. Cells were stimulated with CMV-infected fibroblast lysates at around 9.1 ug/mL. CD40L/CD69 double-negative CD45RO-high memory CD4+ T cells were collected. The libraries were made with immunoSEQ version 4 in survey mode. The protocol was immunoSEQ multiplex PCR, while the TCRdb copy is restricted to in-frame clones and leaves out a portion. Of roughly 32,000 clones listed, roughly four fifths are singletons. What these receptors recognize is not known. The specimen comprised CD4+ T cells sorted from PBMCs after roughly 19-hour stimulation, sampled from a patient who received antiretroviral therapy. The receptor set was obtained from an adult man with HIV who was CMV-seropositive.

The chain is built from TRBV6-5 and TRBJ1-6; 7 bases are a match to TRBD1. The ends lost 1 base at V and 9 bases at J; junction bases unmatched: 0. Germline CDR1 reads MNHEY; CDR2 reads SVGAGI. The CDR3 covers 13 residues. CDR3 coding DNA: TGTGCCAGCAGTTACTACAGGGGTTCACCCCTCCACTTT. Its protein is CASSYYRGSPLHF.

This rearrangement joins TRBV6-5 to TRBJ1-2; D is perhaps TRBD1 (5 bases). The length of the CDR3 is 12 residues. The V end was cut by 8 bases, the J end by 3 bases, with 10 bases between. Germline CDR1 and CDR2: MNHEY and SVGAGI. The CDR3 nucleotides read TGTGCCAGCTCGAGGGGAGACTATGGCTACACCTTC. Encoded protein: CASSRGDYGYTF.

The chain is built from TRBV3-1 (or the pseudogene TRBV3-2) and TRBJ1-5; possible D gene TRBD1, 5 bases. The CDR3 is 15 residues long. Trimming removed 4 bases at V and 0 bases at J, with 10 bases between. Germline CDR1 is LGHDT and CDR2 is YNNKEL (reference sequence). DNA of the CDR3: TGTGCCAGCAGCCCCGGGACCCTTAGCAATCAGCCCCAGCATTTT. This translates into CASSPGTLSNQPQHF.

This sequence joins TRBV5-5 and TRBJ2-5, with D possibly TRBD1 on 5 matching bases. Germline lookup yields CDR1 SGHKS and CDR2 YYEKEE (reference sequence). V was trimmed by 6 bases and J by 3 bases, leaving 12 bases between them. The CDR3 runs 13 residues. CDR3 DNA sequence: TGTGCCAGCATCCGGGCAGGGAAAGAGACCCAGTACTTC. This encodes CASIRAGKETQYF. The variable domain in full, completed from reference TRBV5-5 and TRBJ2-5, reads DAGVTQSPTHLIKTRGQQVTLRCSPISGHKSVSWYQQVLGQGPQFIFQYYEKEERGRGNFPDRFSARQFPNYSSELNVNALLLGDSALYLCASIRAGKETQYFGPGTRLLVL.

This chain uses TRBV6-5 with TRBJ1-5; TRBD1 is a possible D gene (6 bases). V gave up 6 bases and J gave up 7 bases, with 13 bases separating them. Germline V lookup: CDR1 MNHEY, CDR2 SVGAGI. This CDR3 is built from 13 residues. The CDR3 protein is CASRGTGPQPQHF. CDR3 DNA sequence: TGTGCCAGCAGGGGAACAGGGCCCCAGCCCCAGCATTTT.

This chain links TRBV19 with TRBJ2-7; TRBD1 aligns across 7 bases. Germline V lookup: CDR1 LNHDA, CDR2 SQIVND (reference sequence). With V trimmed by 0 bases and J by 0 bases, 8 bases remained unmatched. The CDR3 loop spans 17 amino acids. CDR3 in amino acids: CASSIDPAGGGSYEQYF. CDR3 in DNA: TGTGCCAGTAGTATAGACCCGGCAGGGGGTGGCTCCTACGAGCAGTACTTC. The full variable domain, with the rest looked up from reference TRBV19 and TRBJ2-7, is DGGITQSPKYLFRKEGQNVTLSCEQNLNHDAMYWYRQDPGQGLRLIYYSQIVNDFQKGDIAEGYSVSREKKESFPLTVTSAQKNPTAFYLCASSIDPAGGGSYEQYFGPGTRLTVT.

The rearrangement joins TRBV5-8 to TRBJ1-2; no clear D. Trimming took off 0 bases at V and 8 bases at J, with 5 bases between the two ends. CDR1 and CDR2 (germline): SGHTS, YDEGEE. The CDR3 contains 11 residues. CDR3 loop: CASSLGIGYTF. CDR3 coding DNA: TGTGCCAGCAGCTTGGGGATCGGCTACACCTTC.

The chain couples TRBV6-1 to TRBJ2-2; D is uncertain. This CDR3 contains 13 residues. The V gene's germline CDR1 is MNHNS and CDR2 SASEGT. V was clipped by 6 bases and J by 4 bases, with 9 bases between them. CDR3 nucleotide sequence: TGTGCCAGCAGCGAACTGACCACCGGGGAGCTGTTTTTT. Translating gives CASSELTTGELFF.

The V and J genes are TRBV29-1 and TRBJ2-1, with D maybe TRBD1 (6 bases). Germline lookup yields CDR1 SQVTM and CDR2 ANQGSEA. V was shortened by 6 bases and J by 4 bases, with 16 bases between the two germline ends. CDR3 length: 14 amino acids. CDR3 nucleotides: TGCAGCGTGGGGGACACCGGGCGATACAATGAGCAGTTCTTC. The encoded protein is CSVGDTGRYNEQFF.

The chain combines TRBV27 with TRBJ2-1; D perhaps matches TRBD2 (5 bases). V lost 4 bases and J 7 bases, leaving 20 bases between the germline ends. Germline V gives CDR1 MNHEY, CDR2 SMNVEV (reference sequence). The CDR3 has 16 residues. This CDR3 is CASSSLPSRARNEQFF. Here the CDR3 DNA reads TGTGCCAGCAGTTCCCTCCCTAGCAGAGCGCGTAATGAGCAGTTCTTC.

V gene TRBV7-6 combines with J gene TRBJ1-2; no definite D call. The V end lost 2 bases, the J end lost 4 bases, and 20 bases lay between the germline ends. Germline CDR1 and CDR2: SGHVS and FNYEAQ. This CDR3 has 17 residues. The CDR3 region is CASSLYPRGPRSYGYTF. The CDR3 DNA reads TGTGCCAGCAGCTTATATCCCCGAGGTCCCCGGAGCTATGGCTACACCTTC.

The J gene is TRBJ1-2, the V gene TRBV18, with D maybe TRBD1 (6 bases). CDR3 length equals 15 residues. Looked up from germline, CDR1 is KGHSH and CDR2 is LQKENI. V was cut by 3 bases and J by 5 bases, with 16 bases left in between. This chain's CDR3 is CASSPTKDSSYGYTF. In DNA, the CDR3 is TGTGCCAGCTCACCCACTAAGGACAGTTCATATGGCTACACCTTC.

This clone was seen only once. The V call is TRBV7-2, the J call TRBJ2-7; no definite D call. V was pared by 0 bases and J by 2 bases, with 11 bases between. Germline values: CDR1 SGHTA, CDR2 FQGNSA. The CDR3 contains 15 residues. The CDR3 region is CASSLATPSTYEQYF. CDR3 DNA: TGTGCCAGCAGCTTAGCCACACCATCTACCTACGAGCAGTACTTC.

The chain recombines TRBV24-1 with TRBJ2-7; D remains unclear. The V gene's germline CDR1 is KGHDR and CDR2 SFDVKD. The CDR3 covers 13 residues. Trimming removed 6 bases at V and 3 bases at J, with 11 bases between. The CDR3 loop is CATSLQDFYEQYF. CDR3 coding DNA: TGTGCCACCAGTCTGCAGGATTTCTACGAGCAGTACTTC.

The chain joins TRBV4-1 to TRBJ2-3, with D possibly being TRBD2 (5 bases). CDR1 and CDR2 from the germline V gene are MGHRA and YSYEKL. V was pared by 0 bases and J by 1 base, with 11 bases between. This CDR3 contains 16 residues. This CDR3 reads CASSQERWGGTDTQYF. Written as DNA, the CDR3 is TGCGCCAGCAGCCAAGAGAGGTGGGGAGGCACAGATACGCAGTATTTT.

This rearrangement joins TRBV6-2 or TRBV6-3 to TRBJ2-2; D tentatively reads TRBD1 or TRBD2 (6 bases each). Germline loops: CDR1 MNHEY, CDR2 SVGEGT. The V end lost 0 bases, the J end lost 4 bases, and 18 bases lay between the germline ends. The CDR3 extends over 18 amino acids. The CDR3 sequence is CASSYSSGGRRTTGELFF. For the CDR3, the DNA is TGTGCCAGCAGTTACTCGAGTGGGGGGCGTAGGACCACCGGGGAGCTGTTTTTT.

V gene TRBV3-1 (or the pseudogene TRBV3-2) combines with J gene TRBJ1-1, with a tentative D call TRBD1 (5 bases). The CDR3 covers 17 residues. CDR1 and CDR2 from the germline V gene are LGHDT and YNNKEL (reference sequence). Trimming removed 2 bases from V and 1 base from J, with 17 bases in between. CDR3 in DNA: TGTGCCAGCAGCCAACAGTCTTGGGTCAGGGCGAACACTGAAGCTTTCTTT. Translating gives CASSQQSWVRANTEAFF.

The J gene is TRBJ1-4, the V gene TRBV6-5; D is unresolved. Trimming shortened V by 0 bases and J by 0 bases, and 5 bases separated the two germline ends. There are 15 residues in the CDR3. Germline V gene lookup returns CDR1 MNHEY and CDR2 SVGAGI. CDR3 loop: CASSYSTATNEKLFF. DNA of the CDR3: TGTGCCAGCAGTTACTCGACTGCAACTAATGAAAAACTGTTTTTT.

The CDR3: CASSQAWDNLDTQYF. The CDR3 DNA is TGTGCCAGCAGCCAAGCCTGGGACAACCTGGATACGCAGTATTTT. V gene TRBV3-1 (or the pseudogene TRBV3-2) combines with J gene TRBJ2-3, with D maybe TRBD1 (6 bases). V gave up 1 base and J gave up 6 bases, with 14 bases separating them. The CDR3 is 15 amino acids. Germline CDR1 is LGHDT and CDR2 is YNNKEL (reference sequence).

V and J are TRBV30 and TRBJ1-1; D is unresolved. Germline values: CDR1 GTSNPN, CDR2 SVGIG (reference sequence). CDR3 length: 11 amino acids. V lost 5 bases and J 0 bases, leaving 4 bases between the germline ends. CDR3 protein: CAWFLNTEAFF. CDR3 nucleotides: TGTGCCTGGTTTCTGAACACTGAAGCTTTCTTT.

The chain carries TRBV6-5 and TRBJ1-5, with D possibly TRBD1 on 6 matching bases. V gave up 7 bases and J gave up 5 bases, with 12 bases separating them. Germline V lookup: CDR1 MNHEY, CDR2 SVGAGI. This CDR3 has 13 residues. CDR3 loop: CASMQQGHQPQHF. CDR3 in DNA: TGTGCCAGCATGCAACAGGGACATCAGCCCCAGCATTTT.

This chain joins TRBV6-6 and TRBJ1-1; D ambiguous. The CDR3 runs 14 residues. V was clipped by 6 bases and J by 0 bases, with 11 bases between them. CDR1 is MNHNY and CDR2 is SVGAGI in the germline V gene (reference sequence). Here the CDR3 DNA reads TGTGCCAGCAGCCCACTAAATATGAACACTGAAGCTTTCTTT. The encoded protein is CASSPLNMNTEAFF.

The chain combines TRBV27 with TRBJ2-3; 8 bases map to TRBD2. This CDR3 has 16 residues. The V gene end was trimmed by 8 bases and the J gene end by 3 bases; junction bases not matched to a gene: 13. Germline CDR1 MNHEY, CDR2 SMNVEV (reference sequence). DNA of the CDR3: TGTGCCAGCTCCCCCTCGGGGGGGGCCGCAACAGATACGCAGTATTTT. Translated, it gives CASSPSGGAATDTQYF.

This sequence joins TRBV4-3 and TRBJ1-4; D not certain. Looked up from germline, CDR1 is LGHNA and CDR2 is YSLEER. Trimming removed 0 bases at V and 2 bases at J, with 7 bases between. This CDR3 region has 15 residues. This CDR3 is CASSQDMGTNEKLFF. The CDR3 DNA reads TGCGCCAGCAGCCAAGATATGGGTACTAATGAAAAACTGTTTTTT.

J is TRBJ2-3 and V is TRBV5-1; a weak D match, TRBD2 (5 bases). The germline V and J ends were trimmed by 1 base and 4 bases, with 10 bases remaining between them. Germline loops: CDR1 SGHRS, CDR2 YFSETQ. This CDR3 is built from 14 residues. Here the CDR3 DNA reads TGCGCCAGCAGCTTGTTAGGAGGAGCAGATACGCAGTATTTT. It translates to CASSLLGGADTQYF.

This clone has just a few counts. V gene TRBV4-3 combines with J gene TRBJ2-7, with 8 bases lining up with TRBD1. The germline CDR1 and CDR2 sequences are LGHNA and YSLEER. The CDR3 length is 16 residues. V lost 0 bases, J lost 2 bases, and 6 bases stayed unmatched. In DNA, the CDR3 is TGCGCCAGCAGCCAAGATGAGACAGGGGCGGCCTACGAGCAGTACTTC. Its translation is CASSQDETGAAYEQYF.

The chain has TRBV6-4 and TRBJ2-2; tentatively, D is TRBD2 (5 bases). V lost 5 bases, J lost 6 bases, and 16 bases lay in between. Germline loops: CDR1 MRHNA, CDR2 SNTAGT. The CDR3 is made up of 15 amino acids. CDR3 loop: CASSPLSNGAGELFF. CDR3 DNA sequence: TGTGCCAGCAGTCCGTTGAGTAACGGGGCCGGGGAGCTGTTTTTT.

The chain couples TRBV6-2 or TRBV6-3 to TRBJ2-7; TRBD2 matches 8 bases. The ends lost 6 bases at V and 5 bases at J; junction bases unmatched: 9. This CDR3 has 14 residues. Germline CDR1 reads MNHEY; CDR2 reads SVGEGT. CDR3 loop: CASSRTGGVDEQYF. The CDR3 DNA sequence: TGTGCCAGCAGCCGAACGGGGGGGGTGGACGAGCAGTACTTC.

The chain uses TRBV7-9 and TRBJ2-3; 7 bases are shared with TRBD1. The ends lost 4 bases at V and 6 bases at J; junction bases unmatched: 16. The germline V gene encodes CDR1 SEHNR and CDR2 FQNEAQ (reference sequence). CDR3 length: 17 amino acids. This CDR3 is CASSSLLTGVEGDTQYF. The CDR3 coding sequence is TGTGCCAGCAGCTCCCTCCTAACAGGGGTGGAAGGGGATACGCAGTATTTT.

V usage is TRBV27 and J usage is TRBJ2-5; D possibly uses TRBD1 or TRBD2 (6 bases each). The DNA end favors TRBJ2-7, so the J call may be wrong. This CDR3 has 14 residues. Germline V lookup: CDR1 MNHEY, CDR2 SMNVEV (reference sequence). CDR3 sequence (DNA): TGTGCCAGCAGTTTATGGGGGGCTTCCTACGAGCAGTACTTC. Its translation is CASSLWGASYEQYF.

The chain joins TRBV2 to TRBJ1-2; D is unresolved. Germline CDR1 is SNHLY and CDR2 is FYNNEI. The CDR3 sequence is 12 residues long. Trimming left V 7 bases short and J 5 bases short, with 11 bases between. CDR3 in amino acids: CASTRTDYGYTF. CDR3 nucleotides: TGTGCCAGCACTCGGACGGATTATGGCTACACCTTC.

Here the CDR3 reads CASSQDDRGYTEAFF. The CDR3, as DNA: TGTGCCAGCAGCCAAGATGACAGGGGCTACACTGAAGCTTTCTTT. V gene TRBV14 combines with J gene TRBJ1-1; 8 bases are a match to TRBD1. Germline V gene sequence: CDR1 SGHDN, CDR2 FVKESK. CDR3 size: 15 residues. V lost 0 bases, J lost 3 bases, and 3 bases stayed unmatched.